These 10 T cell receptor beta chains were sequenced from one sample in a study of glioma-infiltrating T cells after dendritic cell vaccination. Some clones are missing from TCRdb's copy, which holds only in-frame ones; the method was immunoSEQ multiplex PCR. The data hold roughly 83,000 clones, with around 86% observed a single time. The sample consisted of blood, taken before dendritic cell vaccination. The receptor source for this set is a human donor with glioblastoma.

The chain joins TRBV19 to TRBJ2-7, with 9 bases that match TRBD1. Germline V gene sequence: CDR1 LNHDA, CDR2 SQIVND (reference sequence). V shed 1 base and J 3 bases; nucleotides not matched to a gene: 10. The CDR3 spans 17 residues. The CDR3: CASSIGVRGDRVYEQYF. Written as DNA, the CDR3 is TGTGCCAGTAGTATAGGGGTTAGGGGGGACAGGGTCTACGAGCAGTACTTC.

The chain couples TRBV19 to TRBJ1-2; 8 bases agree with TRBD1. CDR3 length: 13 residues. The V segment lost 7 bases and the J segment 8 bases; nucleotides outside the gene matches: 9. The germline CDR1 and CDR2 sequences are LNHDA and SQIVND (reference sequence). CDR3 DNA sequence: TGTGCCAGTACCAACGCCAGGGGGCACGGCTACACCTTC. This gives the protein CASTNARGHGYTF.

This clone was recorded once. The chain employs TRBV30 and TRBJ1-2; 10 nucleotides align to TRBD1. The CDR3 is made up of 14 amino acids. The germline V gene has CDR1 GTSNPN and CDR2 SVGIG (reference sequence). J was trimmed by 2 bases and V by 3 bases; bases with no gene match: 3. Written as DNA, the CDR3 is TGTGCCTGGAGGGGACAGGGGCAAAACTATGGCTACACCTTC. This translates into CAWRGQGQNYGYTF.

The chain joins TRBV29-1 to TRBJ1-2; 7 bases line up with TRBD1. Trimming took 0 bases from V and 4 from J; bases not matched to a gene: 8. The CDR3 runs to 15 residues. Germline V gene data show CDR1 as SQVTM and CDR2 as ANQGSEA. This CDR3 reads CSVEDAYRGIYGYTF. The CDR3 coding sequence is TGCAGCGTTGAAGATGCTTACAGGGGTATCTATGGCTACACCTTC.

CDR3 sequence: CATSRDGTAQETQYF. CDR3 in DNA: TGTGCCACCAGCAGAGATGGGACAGCACAAGAGACCCAGTACTTC. V usage is TRBV15 and J usage is TRBJ2-5, with TRBD1 matching over 7 bases. CDR1 LNHNV and CDR2 YYDKDF come from the germline V gene (reference sequence). The CDR3 has 15 residues. V shed 0 bases, J shed 2 bases, and the junction held 3 bases outside the gene matches.

This chain connects TRBV29-1 to TRBJ2-1; 7 bases fit TRBD2. The CDR3 is 14 residues long. J lost 1 base, V lost 4 bases, and 4 bases had no gene match. The V gene's germline CDR1 is SQVTM and CDR2 ANQGSEA. CDR3 sequence (DNA): TGCAGCGTTGCTAAGGGAGGGTCCTACAATGAGCAGTTCTTC. Encoded protein: CSVAKGGSYNEQFF.

This clone was seen once. The rearrangement joins TRBV6-5 to TRBJ2-7; no reliable D call. This CDR3 has 14 residues. The V end was cut by 5 bases, the J end by 0 bases, with 11 bases between. Germline lookup yields CDR1 MNHEY and CDR2 SVGAGI. CDR3 sequence: CASSLRLSSYEQYF. The CDR3 region has the DNA TGTGCCAGCAGTCTACGGTTAAGCTCCTACGAGCAGTACTTC.

This chain connects TRBV5-1 to TRBJ2-3, with 13 bases aligning to TRBD2. Germline V gene sequence: CDR1 SGHRS, CDR2 YFSETQ. The CDR3 runs to 21 residues. Trimming removed 0 bases from V and 0 bases from J; junction bases left unmatched: 13. The CDR3 here is CASSLAPTGTSGINSTDTQYF. The DNA of the CDR3 is TGCGCCAGCAGCTTGGCCCCTACCGGGACTAGCGGGATAAACAGCACAGATACGCAGTATTTT.

In DNA, the CDR3 is TGTGCCAGCGGTTTGGCGGCTAGCAATCAGCCCCAGCATTTT. Translation: CASGLAASNQPQHF. The chain uses TRBV2 and TRBJ1-5; unclear D gene. V shed 8 bases and J shed 0 bases, with 11 bases lying between them. Germline values: CDR1 SNHLY, CDR2 FYNNEI. CDR3 length equals 14 residues.

The chain couples TRBV6-1 to TRBJ2-7; D may be TRBD1 (5 bases). The CDR3 extends over 15 amino acids. Per the germline V gene, CDR1 is MNHNS and CDR2 is SASEGT. V lost 5 bases and J 0 bases, leaving 14 bases between the germline ends. CDR3 coding DNA: TGTGCCAGCAGTCCAATTATGGACACCTCCTACGAGCAGTACTTC. Amino acid sequence: CASSPIMDTSYEQYF.